This T cell receptor beta chain was identified during a study of OX40 agonist ivuxolimab in advanced cancers. About the study as a whole: Ivuxolimab, which targeted the costimulatory receptor OX40 (CD134), was an agonistic, fully human IgG2 monoclonal antibody. Intravenous ivuxolimab was administered to patients every 2 weeks at six dose levels: 0.01, 0.1, 0.3, 1.5, 3 and 10 mg/kg. Of the roughly 52 dose-escalation patients, hepatocellular carcinoma was present in approximately 20, melanoma in approximately 15, renal cell carcinoma in 9 and head and neck cancer in 9. The dose-escalation cohort was about 83% male with a mean age of approximately 60 years, ranging from roughly 20 to 80. Patients were allowed to have had prior anti-PD-1, anti-PD-L1 or anti-CTLA-4 therapy, and around 41% of the dose-escalation patients had previously received checkpoint inhibitors. Partial responses occurred in three dose-escalation patients: two with cutaneous melanoma and one with hepatocellular carcinoma. Peripheral TCRbeta sequencing was intended to test whether TCR sequence diversity was altered and clonal T-cell expansion was caused by ivuxolimab. The monotherapy dose-escalation portion (N ≈ 50 patients) of the phase I ivuxolimab trial is reported in the paper. Beyond this particular receptor, the publication reports: In the 0.1-3.0 mg/kg groups, partial responders had among the lowest normalized peripheral clonal expansion, particularly in CD8+ T cells. At doses of 0.1 to 3.0 mg/kg, clonal expansion of both CD4+ and CD8+ T cells in blood was seen between baseline and week 6. Which antigens the clonally expanded peripheral T cells were specific for was not determined. After ivuxolimab, expanded clones were on average more numerous among CD8+ T cells than among CD4+ T cells. Low levels of normalized T-cell clonal expansion were also seen in some nonresponding patients.

From its cysteine to its phenylalanine, the CDR3 spans 16 amino acids. Of all the DNA, just the CDR3 is kept, 48 bases in frame from base 1. V is reduced by 1 base and J by 3 bases, leaving a spacing of 16 bases between them. CDR1 and CDR2, looked up from the germline V gene (reference sequence), are LNHDA and SQIVND. Genomic DNA was extracted from sorted cells for sequencing of the TCRbeta CDR3 region. The immunoSEQ Assay was used for sequencing of TCRbeta CDR3 regions. TCRdb holds this immuneACCESS table with in-frame rearrangements only. Some clones are missing; in checked studies, unresolved V genes explain under half, and the rest has no known cause. Recorded for this sample are 60,000 or so clones; 85% to 95% of them occurred a single time. The ten largest account for approximately 19% of the sample. Patients with a history of autoimmune disease or receiving systemic immunosuppression were excluded from the trial. Peripheral blood for TCR sequencing was collected from all dose cohorts at baseline, on cycle 4 day 1, and on cycle 7 day 1. Samples came from an open-label, multicenter, first-in-human phase I dose-escalation trial of ivuxolimab. Adults with locally advanced or metastatic melanoma, renal cell carcinoma, hepatocellular carcinoma or head and neck squamous cell carcinoma were enrolled in the trial. CD4+ and CD8+ T cells were sorted separately from peripheral blood before TCR sequencing.

With respect to this clone: Its antigen specificity is not known. No much larger clone exists at a distance of one base, and base qualities are not known.

Sequenced material: CD4+ or CD8+ T cells sorted from blood, taken in a trial of the OX40 agonist ivuxolimab. The rearrangement joined TRBV19 to TRBJ2-7, with a weak D call of TRBD2 (5 bases match). The clonotype comes from an adult with an advanced solid tumor such as melanoma, head and neck, liver or kidney cancer. The DNA sequence is TGTGCCAGTAGTATAGCCGTAGGAGGTACCCTCTACGAGCAGTACTTC. This sequence encodes CASSIAVGGTLYEQYF.